These 18 T cell receptor beta chains came from one sample sequenced in a study of CD8 T cells in Susac syndrome. RNA totalling about 0.45 to 1 ug underwent reverse transcription with random hexamers. TCRdb processed the immunoSEQ multiplex PCR reads anew with MiXCR; each CDR3 protein has one entry. Among roughly 200,000 distinct CDR3 sequences listed, more than 85% were seen once. Sequencing used CD4+ T cells from PBMCs. The receptor set was obtained from a human donor with multiple sclerosis.

This clonotype was counted once. This chain joins TRBV20-1 and TRBJ2-5; 7 bases line up with TRBD2. The CDR3 is 12 residues long. Germline loops: CDR1 DFQATT, CDR2 SNEGSKA (reference sequence). Unmatched junction bases numbered 4, after V lost 4 bases and J lost 5 bases. CDR3 sequence: CSANRDYETQYF. The CDR3 coding sequence is TGCAGTGCTAACCGGGACTACGAGACCCAGTACTTC.

V gene TRBV3-1 combines with J gene TRBJ2-5, with D perhaps matching TRBD2 (5 bases). CDR1 LGHDT and CDR2 YNNKEL come from the germline V gene (reference sequence). This CDR3 has 13 residues. V shed 0 bases and J shed 10 bases, with 12 bases lying between them. CDR3 nucleotide sequence: TGTGCCAGCAGCCAAGACATGCTAGCTATCCAGTACTTC. Translating gives CASSQDMLAIQYF.

V and J are TRBV19 and TRBJ1-2; perhaps TRBD1 as D (5 bases). CDR1 is LNHDA, CDR2 SQIVND, per germline (reference sequence). V lost 7 bases and J 5 bases, leaving 23 bases between the germline ends. The CDR3 runs 16 residues. The CDR3 DNA reads TGTGCCAGTACCAATATAGGGGCCGCGAGAACGTATGGCTACACCTTC. This sequence encodes CASTNIGAARTYGYTF.

V usage is TRBV10-3 and J usage is TRBJ2-7, with D unresolved. Per the germline V gene, CDR1 is ENHRY and CDR2 is SYGVKD. Trimming stripped 4 bases from V and 5 bases from J, with 12 bases between. The CDR3 consists of 13 residues. CDR3 loop: CAISANRANEQYF. The CDR3 DNA reads TGTGCCATCAGTGCCAACCGAGCGAACGAGCAGTACTTC.

The chain couples TRBV9 to TRBJ1-6, with TRBD1 identical over 10 bases. Germline CDR1 SGDLS, CDR2 YYNGEE. The CDR3 length is 14 residues. Trimming at V came to 0 bases and at J to 14 bases, leaving 5 bases not matched to a gene. Here the CDR3 reads CASSVGTGGYTLHF. DNA of the CDR3: TGTGCCAGCAGCGTAGGGACAGGGGGTTATACCCTCCACTTT.

The genes are TRBV4-2 and TRBJ1-2, with D unclear. V gave up 1 base and J gave up 3 bases, with 6 bases separating them. Germline CDR1 and CDR2: LGHNA and YNFKEQ. This CDR3 comprises 13 residues. This CDR3 reads CASSQGEDYGYTF. CDR3 sequence (DNA): TGTGCCAGCAGCCAAGGGGAAGACTATGGCTACACCTTC.

The rearrangement uses TRBV29-1 and TRBJ1-2; D unresolved. The ends were cut back, 6 bases at V and 5 bases at J, with 10 bases in the middle. Looked up from germline, CDR1 is SQVTM and CDR2 is ANQGSEA. The CDR3 extends over 11 amino acids. CDR3 in DNA: TGCAGCGTGGCAAATGTTTATGGCTACACCTTC. It specifies CSVANVYGYTF.

V usage is TRBV30 and J usage is TRBJ1-1; perhaps TRBD1 as D (5 bases). The CDR3 has 13 residues. V lost 5 bases and J 4 bases, leaving 14 bases between the germline ends. Germline CDR1 reads GTSNPN; CDR2 reads SVGIG (reference sequence). The CDR3 protein is CAWRGGRITEAFF. DNA for the CDR3: TGTGCCTGGCGGGGGGGAAGGATCACTGAAGCTTTCTTT.

The DNA of the CDR3 is TGTGCCAGCAGCCGCCGACCGGACAGCAACTATGGCTACACCTTC. It encodes CASSRRPDSNYGYTF. The V and J genes are TRBV3-1 and TRBJ1-2; TRBD1 might be the D (6 bases). The CDR3 covers 15 residues. V was clipped by 4 bases and J by 2 bases, with 14 bases between them. From germline, CDR1 is LGHDT and CDR2 YNNKEL (reference sequence).

This clonotype was seen once. A junction boundary mismatches the germline segment, possibly from a read error. This chain joins TRBV29-1 and TRBJ1-1, with 8 bases lining up with TRBD1. CDR1 is SQVTM and CDR2 is ANQGSEA in the germline V gene. The CDR3 length is 15 residues. The CDR3 loop is CSVGGLPGGRTEAFF. The CDR3, as DNA: TGCAGCGTTGGGGGCCTTCCAGGGGGCAGGACTGAAGCCTTCTTT.

The CDR3 bases are TGCGCCAGCAGTTGGTCGCGACAGTACCAAGAGACCCAGTACTTC. Translated, it gives CASSWSRQYQETQYF. The chain has TRBV5-1 and TRBJ2-5, with D possibly matching TRBD1 (5 bases). V was pared by 5 bases and J by 0 bases, with 14 bases between. The germline V gene encodes CDR1 SGHRS and CDR2 YFSETQ. The CDR3 contains 15 residues.

The rearrangement uses TRBV12-3 or TRBV12-4 and TRBJ1-1; D is perhaps TRBD1 (6 bases). This CDR3 is built from 13 residues. V was trimmed by 6 bases and J by 6 bases, leaving 14 bases between them. CDR3 region: CASSLTGIPEAFF. CDR3 in DNA: TGTGCCAGCAGCCTAACAGGGATCCCTGAAGCTTTCTTT.

The chain has TRBV29-1 and TRBJ1-1; TRBD1 is a possible D gene (6 bases). The CDR3 is 13 amino acids. Trimming left V 7 bases short and J 3 bases short, with 15 bases between. Germline V CDR1 and CDR2: SQVTM, ANQGSEA. CDR3 amino acids: CSGMRGSDTEAFF. CDR3 coding DNA: TGCAGCGGAATGAGGGGGTCTGACACTGAAGCTTTCTTT.

This chain links TRBV25-1 with TRBJ1-2; D uncertain. Trimming stripped 6 bases from V and 1 base from J, with 15 bases between. From germline, CDR1 is MGHDK and CDR2 SYGVNS. The CDR3 has 15 amino acids. This CDR3 is CASSEDNRINYGYTF. The CDR3 DNA is TGTGCCAGCAGCGAAGACAACCGGATTAACTATGGCTACACCTTC.

The rearrangement links TRBV29-1 to TRBJ2-2, with TRBD1 matching over 8 bases. The CDR3 has 16 residues. Per the germline V gene, CDR1 is SQVTM and CDR2 is ANQGSEA. Losses at the gene ends were 0 bases for V and 4 bases for J; bases not matched to a gene: 7. CDR3 loop: CSVEDRQGRPTGELFF. CDR3 in DNA: TGCAGCGTTGAAGATCGACAGGGGCGCCCCACCGGGGAGCTGTTTTTT.

The chain's CDR3 is CASSQPSGGKETQYF. CDR3 DNA sequence: TGTGCCAGCAGCCAACCTAGCGGGGGGAAAGAGACCCAGTACTTC. This chain joins TRBV3-1 and TRBJ2-5; TRBD2 matches at 11 bases. This CDR3 is built from 15 residues. V lost 2 bases to trimming and J lost 3 bases; unmatched junction nucleotides: 2. Germline loops: CDR1 LGHDT, CDR2 YNNKEL (reference sequence).

J is TRBJ2-1 and V is TRBV29-1, with a tentative D call TRBD2 (7 bases). The V gene's germline CDR1 is SQVTM and CDR2 ANQGSEA. This CDR3 spans 15 amino acids. Trimming left V 4 bases short and J 1 base short, with 14 bases between. DNA of the CDR3: TGCAGCGTTGTAGAGGGGGGAGGGTCCTACAATGAGCAGTTCTTC. This sequence encodes CSVVEGGGSYNEQFF.

The chain uses TRBV3-1 and TRBJ1-6, with 7 bases that match TRBD1. V lost 4 bases and J lost 9; bases outside the gene matches: 6. This CDR3 contains 14 residues. Germline loops: CDR1 LGHDT, CDR2 YNNKEL (reference sequence). This CDR3 reads CASSPQQGGSPLHF. The CDR3 coding sequence is TGTGCCAGCAGCCCCCAGCAGGGGGGTTCACCCCTCCACTTT.